This T cell receptor (beta chain) was retrieved from a study of OX40 agonist ivuxolimab in advanced cancers. About the research overall: The study gave patients intravenous ivuxolimab at 0.01 to 10 mg/kg every 2 weeks. Subjects had a mean age of around 60 years, with a range of roughly 23 to 79; more than 70% were male. Notes on the study in general: Researchers report that CD8+ T cells had, on average, more expanded clones than CD4+. Both CD4+ and CD8+ T cell populations in blood had undergone clonal expansion by week 6 at 0.1 to 3.0 mg/kg.

Notes on this clone: Its antigen is as yet unknown.

The protocol was immunoSEQ multiplex PCR, while the TCRdb copy is restricted to in-frame clones and leaves out a portion. The sample yields some 21,000 clones, approximately 83% seen once. The CDR3 sequence is 17 residues long. V was shortened by 4 bases and J by 0 bases, with 19 bases between the two germline ends. CDR1 is MGHRA, CDR2 YSYEKL, per germline. This chain joins TRBV4-1 and TRBJ2-7; D is ambiguous. The receptor was isolated from an adult with an advanced solid tumor such as melanoma, head and neck, liver or kidney cancer. This sample comprised CD4+ or CD8+ T cells sorted from blood, obtained in a trial of the OX40 agonist ivuxolimab. The CDR3 sequence is CASSPSIRGTSSYEQYF. DNA for the CDR3: TGCGCCAGCAGCCCCAGCATCCGAGGCACCAGCTCCTACGAGCAGTACTTC.